This T cell receptor (beta chain) was obtained from a study of blood T cell repertoires in COVID-19. Libraries were prepared by immunoSEQ multiplex PCR; TCRdb keeps only in-frame clonotypes and omits some of them. This sample has 150,000 to 200,000 clones, with roughly 80% found just once. The V end was cut by 3 bases, the J end by 2 bases, with 8 bases between. Germline-derived CDR1 and CDR2 are WNHNN and SYGVQD (reference sequence). The CDR3 extends over 13 amino acids. The chain couples TRBV10-1 to TRBJ2-7; possibly TRBD2 for D (5 bases). The receptor was isolated from an older woman who had recovered from COVID-19. Sequences were obtained from PBMCs or T cells enriched from blood (not recorded which). The CDR3 DNA sequence: TGCGCCAGCAGTGAAGTCGGGGCCTACGAGCAGTACTTC. It encodes CASSEVGAYEQYF.